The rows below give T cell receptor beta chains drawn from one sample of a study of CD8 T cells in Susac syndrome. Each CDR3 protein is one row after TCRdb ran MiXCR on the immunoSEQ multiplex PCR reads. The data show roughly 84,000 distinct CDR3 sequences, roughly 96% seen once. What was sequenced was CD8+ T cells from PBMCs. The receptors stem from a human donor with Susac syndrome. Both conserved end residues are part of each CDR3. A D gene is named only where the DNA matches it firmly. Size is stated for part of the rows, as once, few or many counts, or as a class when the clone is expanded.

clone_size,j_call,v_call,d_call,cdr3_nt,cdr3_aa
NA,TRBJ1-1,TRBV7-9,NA,TGTGCCAGCAGCTTAGTCACCGGGGAGGAGACTGAAGCTTTCTTT,CASSLVTGEETEAFF
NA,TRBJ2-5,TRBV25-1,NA,TGTGCCAGCAGTGAAATCTCGGGAACTGAGTGGGGCGAGGAGACCCAGTACTTC,CASSEISGTEWGEETQYF
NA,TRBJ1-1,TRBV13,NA,TGTGCCAGCAGTGACGGACGGATGAACACTGAAGCTTTCTTT,CASSDGRMNTEAFF
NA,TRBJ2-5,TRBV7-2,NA,TGTGCCACCACCTCCTTACCCCAGGGCCCCCAAGAGACCCAGTACTTC,CATTSLPQGPQETQYF
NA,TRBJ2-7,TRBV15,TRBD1,TGTGCCACCAGCAGAAGACAGGGTAGGAGGTACGAGCAGTACTTC,CATSRRQGRRYEQYF
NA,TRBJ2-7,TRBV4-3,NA,TGCGCCAGCAGCCAAGATCGACCAGCTTCCTACGAGCAGTACTTC,CASSQDRPASYEQYF
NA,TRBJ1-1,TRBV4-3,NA,TGCGCCAGCAGCCAGGATCTTCAGGGGACTGAAGCTTTCTTT,CASSQDLQGTEAFF
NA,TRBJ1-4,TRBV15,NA,TGTGCCACCATGACAGTCCGAAATGAAAAACTGTTTTTT,CATMTVRNEKLFF
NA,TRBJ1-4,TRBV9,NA,TGTGCCAGCAGCGCCGACAGTGAAAAACTGTTTTTT,CASSADSEKLFF
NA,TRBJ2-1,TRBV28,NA,TGTGCCAGCAGTTTAAGCAGCTCCTACAATGAGCAGTTCTTC,CASSLSSSYNEQFF
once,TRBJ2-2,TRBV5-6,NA,TGTGCCAGCAGCCCCCGGGGGATAAACACCGGGGAGCTGTTTTTT,CASSPRGINTGELFF
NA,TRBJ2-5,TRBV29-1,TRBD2,TGCAGCGTTCTAGCGGGAGGGAGAGAGACCCAGTACTTC,CSVLAGGRETQYF
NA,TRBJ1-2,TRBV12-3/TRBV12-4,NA,TGTGCCAGCAGGTCCCCTCAGGGGTGGGGCTACACCTTC,CASRSPQGWGYTF
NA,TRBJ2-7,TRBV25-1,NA,TGTGCCAGCAGTGAATACCCTCCGGGGTACGAGCAGTACTTC,CASSEYPPGYEQYF
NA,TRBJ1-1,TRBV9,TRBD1,TGTGCCAGCAGCGTAGGGACAGGGACTGAAGCTTTCTTT,CASSVGTGTEAFF
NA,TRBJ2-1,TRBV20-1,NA,TGCAGTGCTAGAGGCACGACTGGGGATGAGCAGTTCTTC,CSARGTTGDEQFF
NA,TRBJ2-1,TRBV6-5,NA,TGTGCCAGCAGTTACGCGGGAAATGAGCAGTTCTTC,CASSYAGNEQFF
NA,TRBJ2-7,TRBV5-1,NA,TGCGCCAGCAGCTTGAAGTTTCTTCCCTCCTACGAGCAGTACTTC,CASSLKFLPSYEQYF
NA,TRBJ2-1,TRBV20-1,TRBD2,TGCAGTGCTAACAACCGGGACTATCCCTACAATGAGCAGTTCTTC,CSANNRDYPYNEQFF
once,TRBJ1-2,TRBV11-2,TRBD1,TGTGCCAGCAGCCAGGGACCGGGACAGGTGTATGGCTACACCTTC,CASSQGPGQVYGYTF
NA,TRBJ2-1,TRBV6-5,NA,TGTGCCAGCAGCTCAGCCTCCTACAATGAGCAGTTCTTC,CASSSASYNEQFF
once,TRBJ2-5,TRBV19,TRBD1,TGTGCCAGTACCCCTCGGGACAGGGGAGTAAGCGGGGAGACCCAGTACTTC,CASTPRDRGVSGETQYF
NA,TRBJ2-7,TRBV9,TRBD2,TGTGCCAGCAGCGTAGGTAGCGGGAGCTACGAGCAGTACTTC,CASSVGSGSYEQYF
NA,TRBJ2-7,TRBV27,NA,TGTGCCAGCAGTTTATCAGGTCTGGAGCAGTACTTC,CASSLSGLEQYF
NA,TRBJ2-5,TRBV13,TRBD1,TGTGCCAGCAGCCTATCGTTCGGGACAGAGGGAGAGACCCAGTACTTC,CASSLSFGTEGETQYF
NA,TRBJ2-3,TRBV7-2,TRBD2,TGTGCCAGCAGCTTAGAGCGGGAGCTGGGAGATACGCAGTATTTT,CASSLERELGDTQYF
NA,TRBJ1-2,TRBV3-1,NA,TGTGCCAGCAGCCAAGATCGTAGCGGATACTATGGCTACACCTTC,CASSQDRSGYYGYTF
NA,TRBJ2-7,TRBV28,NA,TGTGCCAGCAGTTTATCCGTAGGGTACCAGGGGTCCTACGAGCAGTACTTC,CASSLSVGYQGSYEQYF
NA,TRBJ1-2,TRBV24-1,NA,TGTGCCACCAGTGATCCCACGACAAGGACCTACACCTTC,CATSDPTTRTYTF
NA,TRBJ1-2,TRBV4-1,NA,TGCGCCAGCAGCCACCGGGGTACCGGCTACACCTTC,CASSHRGTGYTF
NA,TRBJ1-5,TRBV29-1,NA,TGCAGCGCTGCGATCCAGCCCCAGCATTTT,CSAAIQPQHF
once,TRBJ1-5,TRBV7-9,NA,TGTGCCAGCAGCCGTGAGGGGCCCCAGCATTTT,CASSREGPQHF
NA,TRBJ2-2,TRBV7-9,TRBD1,TGTGCCAGCAGCTCCGGGACAGAATACGGGGAGCTGTTTTTT,CASSSGTEYGELFF
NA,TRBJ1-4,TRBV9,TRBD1,TGTGCCAGCAGCTCAGGGGGCGGAGAAAAACTGTTTTTT,CASSSGGGEKLFF
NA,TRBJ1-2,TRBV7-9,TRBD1,TGTGCCAGCTTCCCACCCGGGACAGGGCGAATAGGGAACTATGGCTACACCTTC,CASFPPGTGRIGNYGYTF
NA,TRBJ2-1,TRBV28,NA,TGTGCCAGCAGTTCGATGGGGGGGCATGAGCAGTTCTTC,CASSSMGGHEQFF
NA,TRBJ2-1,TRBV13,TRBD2,TGTGCCAGCAGCCATAGCGGGGAGCAGTTCTTC,CASSHSGEQFF
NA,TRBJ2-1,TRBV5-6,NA,TGTGCCAGCAGCTCCGGACAGGGAGGTCCCGGGACTAGAGAGCAGTTCTTC,CASSSGQGGPGTREQFF
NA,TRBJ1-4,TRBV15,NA,TGTGCCACCAGCAGTACCAGGACCTCGGGGGAAAAACTGTTTTTT,CATSSTRTSGEKLFF
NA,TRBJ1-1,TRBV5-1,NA,TGCGCCAGCAGCTTGGTCATAGGGGGTCCTGAAGCTTTCTTT,CASSLVIGGPEAFF
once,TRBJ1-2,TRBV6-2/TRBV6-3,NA,TGTGCCAGCAGTCTGGACCGAGCTAACTATGGCTACACCTTC,CASSLDRANYGYTF
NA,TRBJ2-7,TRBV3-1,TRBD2,TGTGCCAGCAGCCCCCAGACTAGCGGGAGGGGCTCCTACGAGCAGTACTTC,CASSPQTSGRGSYEQYF
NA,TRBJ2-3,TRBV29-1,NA,TGCAGCGCCATAAATCCCATGGATACGCAGTATTTT,CSAINPMDTQYF
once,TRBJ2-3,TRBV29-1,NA,TGCAGCGTTGTGGCTTCAGATACGCAGTATTTT,CSVVASDTQYF
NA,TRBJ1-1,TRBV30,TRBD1,TGTGCCTGGAGCCTAGACAGGGCTGAAGCTTTCTTT,CAWSLDRAEAFF
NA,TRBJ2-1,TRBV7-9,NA,TGTGCCAGCAGCCCAGTTGTAGCGGCTATCTACAGCTCCTACAATGAGCAGTTCTTC,CASSPVVAAIYSSYNEQFF
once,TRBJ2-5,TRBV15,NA,TGTGCCACCAGTCCATATGGGGGCCAAGAGACCCAGTACTTC,CATSPYGGQETQYF
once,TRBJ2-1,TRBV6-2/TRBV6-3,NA,TGTGCCAGCAGTTACTCGATTTGGAGAAGCAATGAGCAGTTCTTC,CASSYSIWRSNEQFF